Listed here are 9 T cell receptor beta chains from one sample, sequenced in a study of T-cell reconstitution after alpha-beta-depleted transplantation in children. The authors prepared the TCRbeta library with unique molecular identifiers. Each CDR3 protein gets one entry after TCRdb re-called the PCR reads with MiXCR. The table shows hundreds of thousands of distinct CDR3 sequences, with about 17% occurring only once. Here the sequenced sample was PBMCs, mostly from graft donor cells, taken 360 days after TCRalphabeta/CD19-depleted stem cell transplant. These receptors originate from a boy younger than two who had a stem cell transplant for Wiskott-Aldrich syndrome, so the T cells may come from the graft donor.

The table lists this clonotype with a few counts. The rearrangement joins TRBV7-2 to TRBJ2-1, with 16 nucleotides matching TRBD2. The V gene end was trimmed by 1 base and the J gene end by 15 bases; junction bases not matched to a gene: 12. CDR1 is SGHTA, CDR2 FQGNSA, per germline. CDR3 length: 17 amino acids. CDR3 sequence: CASSLGSGTSGRGSLFF. The CDR3 region has the DNA TGTGCCAGCAGCTTAGGATCCGGGACTAGCGGGAGGGGGTCGCTGTTCTTC. Using reference TRBV7-2 and TRBJ2-1 for the parts outside the CDR3, the full variable domain is GAGVSQSPSNKVTEKGKDVELRCDPISGHTALYWYRQSLGQGLEFLIYFQGNSAPDKSGLPSDRFSAERTGGSVSTLTIQRTQQEDSAVYLCASSLGSGTSGRGSLFFGPGTRLTVL.

This clonotype has just a few counts. This sequence joins TRBV2 and TRBJ1-2; D perhaps matches TRBD1 (6 bases). This CDR3 is 13 amino acids long. The ends were cut back, 9 bases at V and 2 bases at J, with 13 bases in the middle. The V gene's germline CDR1 is SNHLY and CDR2 FYNNEI. CDR3 sequence (DNA): TGTGCCAGGGAAACAGGGATAAACTATGGCTACACCTTC. Translation gives CARETGINYGYTF.

The rearrangement links TRBV5-1 to TRBJ2-1; D ambiguous. Germline CDR1 SGHRS, CDR2 YFSETQ. The CDR3 spans 14 residues. V lost 4 bases and J 3 bases, leaving 11 bases between the germline ends. The CDR3 bases are TGCGCCAGCAGCGCGGACCCTGACTACAATGAGCAGTTCTTC. This encodes CASSADPDYNEQFF.

The chain carries TRBV4-2 and TRBJ2-5, with 9 bases that match TRBD1. V was clipped by 6 bases and J by 1 base; unmatched bases: 21. From germline, CDR1 is LGHNA and CDR2 YNFKEQ. This CDR3 spans 20 amino acids. CDR3 loop: CASRGPGQGSAGLFQETQYF. The CDR3 nucleotides are TGTGCCAGCAGGGGGCCCGGACAGGGGTCAGCTGGGCTTTTCCAAGAGACCCAGTACTTC.

This clonotype occurred a few times. This chain joins TRBV5-6 and TRBJ1-2; TRBD1 is a possible D gene (6 bases). Trimming removed 6 bases from V and 2 bases from J, with 14 bases in between. The CDR3 length is 14 residues. CDR1 is SGHDT and CDR2 is YYEEEE in the germline V gene. The CDR3 spells CASTETGVNYGYTF. CDR3 nucleotides: TGTGCCAGCACCGAGACAGGAGTAAACTATGGCTACACCTTC.

This clonotype appeared many times. The chain recombines TRBV5-1 with TRBJ2-2, with 7 positions matching TRBD1. V lost 0 bases and J lost 1; bases outside the gene matches: 0. Germline V CDR1 and CDR2: SGHRS, YFSETQ. The CDR3 extends over 15 amino acids. The CDR3 loop is CASSLGQGNTGELFF. In nucleotides, the CDR3 is TGCGCCAGCAGCTTGGGACAGGGGAACACCGGGGAGCTGTTTTTT.

Only a few counts were recorded for this clonotype. The chain links TRBV5-1 to TRBJ1-2, with D maybe TRBD1 (5 bases). The CDR3 sequence is 14 residues long. Trimming took 0 bases from V and 4 from J, leaving 10 bases between them. Germline CDR1 and CDR2: SGHRS and YFSETQ. The CDR3 region has the DNA TGCGCCAGCAGCTTGGATCAGGGCTTCTATGGCTACACCTTC. Translated: CASSLDQGFYGYTF.

This clonotype occurred a few times. The chain employs TRBV3-1 and TRBJ2-7; unclear D gene. V lost 1 base to trimming and J lost 0 bases, with 7 bases between them. The V gene's germline CDR1 is LGHDT and CDR2 YNNKEL (reference sequence). There are 14 residues in the CDR3. The CDR3 spells CASSQGPYSYEQYF. The CDR3 nucleotides are TGTGCCAGCAGCCAAGGGCCCTACTCCTACGAGCAGTACTTC.

Only a few counts were recorded for this clonotype. J is TRBJ1-1 and V is TRBV28; D unresolved. The V and J ends lost 3 bases and 3 bases respectively, with 17 bases between them. This CDR3 contains 16 residues. The germline gives CDR1 MDHEN, CDR2 SYDVKM. The DNA of the CDR3 is TGTGCCAGCAGTTTCACGGCGCGGGTGGTGGACACTGAAGCTTTCTTT. This gives the protein CASSFTARVVDTEAFF.